What follows are 20 T cell receptor beta chains derived from one specimen sequenced in a study of cytomegalovirus exposure and HLA in healthy donors. The PCR had 60 Vbeta and 13 Jbeta primers. Libraries were prepared by immunoSEQ multiplex PCR; TCRdb keeps only in-frame clonotypes and omits some of them. The sample has tens of thousands of clones; the top ten hold roughly 3.8%. The material sequenced was PBMCs. The origin of the receptors is a female donor in good health and CMV-seropositive.

The genes are TRBV14 and TRBJ2-1; 8 bases are a match to TRBD1. Unmatched junction bases numbered 4, after V lost 5 bases and J lost 1 base. Germline CDR1 reads SGHDN; CDR2 reads FVKESK. The length of the CDR3 is 15 residues. The CDR3 loop reads CASSSYRGSYNEQFF. DNA of the CDR3: TGTGCCAGCAGCTCCTACAGGGGGTCCTACAATGAGCAGTTCTTC.

The chain couples TRBV7-9 to TRBJ1-1, with TRBD1 as a possible D gene (5 bases). V was clipped by 2 bases and J by 6 bases, with 16 bases between them. This CDR3 has 15 residues. The germline gives CDR1 SEHNR, CDR2 FQNEAQ (reference sequence). This CDR3 is CASSLQGVLGAEAFF. CDR3 nucleotides: TGTGCCAGCAGCTTACAGGGTGTCCTTGGCGCTGAAGCTTTCTTT.

On this clone: The same CDR3 arises from other DNA sequences in this sample as well. CDR3 loop: CASSLGGNTEAFF. In DNA, the CDR3 is TGTGCCAGCAGCTTAGGGGGGAACACTGAAGCTTTCTTT. The chain uses TRBV5-4 and TRBJ1-1, with D possibly matching TRBD1 (6 bases). The CDR3 covers 13 residues. Germline V gene sequence: CDR1 SGHNT, CDR2 YYREEE (reference sequence). V was shortened by 2 bases and J by 1 base, with 6 bases between the two germline ends.

Concerning this clone: Germline and junction disagree at one end, which may indicate a read error. J is TRBJ2-7 and V is TRBV7-7; 11 nucleotides agree with TRBD2. The CDR3 runs to 12 residues. CDR1 is SSHAT and CDR2 is FNYEAQ in the germline V gene (reference sequence). The CDR3 is CASSLAGGEQYF. In nucleotides, the CDR3 is TGTGCTAGCAGCTTAGCGGGAGGGGAGCAGTACTTC.

The V call is TRBV5-1, the J call TRBJ1-2, with a tentative D call TRBD1 (5 bases). This CDR3 region has 15 residues. Germline V CDR1 and CDR2: SGHRS, YFSETQ. V lost 0 bases and J 0 bases, leaving 9 bases between the germline ends. CDR3 bases: TGCGCCAGCAGCTTGGACCAAGGGGCTAACTATGGCTACACCTTC. Amino acids: CASSLDQGANYGYTF.

The chain couples TRBV5-1 to TRBJ2-7, with 10 bases matching TRBD2. The V gene's germline CDR1 is SGHRS and CDR2 YFSETQ. The length of the CDR3 is 15 residues. Unmatched junction bases numbered 5, after V lost 5 bases and J lost 0 bases. CDR3 nucleotides: TGCGCCAGCAGGCCTCTAGCGGGAGACTCCTACGAGCAGTACTTC. Its protein is CASRPLAGDSYEQYF.

The chain carries TRBV29-1 and TRBJ1-4, with 8 bases identical to TRBD1. The junction had 4 bases not matched to a gene; V was cut back by 3 bases and J by 13 bases. The CDR3 runs 11 residues. Per the germline V gene, CDR1 is SQVTM and CDR2 is ANQGSEA. This CDR3 reads CSVEAGTGLFF. The CDR3 coding sequence is TGCAGCGTTGAGGCCGGGACAGGACTGTTTTTT. Looking up the rest from reference TRBV29-1 and TRBJ1-4 gives the full variable domain: SAVISQKPSRDICQRGTSLTIQCQVDSQVTMMFWYRQQPGQSLTLIATANQGSEATYESGFVIDKFPISRPNLTFSTLTVSNMSPEDSSIYLCSVEAGTGLFFGSGTQLSVL.

J is TRBJ2-1 and V is TRBV6-5; TRBD2 matches 10 bases. V lost 5 bases and J lost 5; bases outside the gene matches: 6. Germline V gives CDR1 MNHEY, CDR2 SVGAGI. CDR3 size: 15 residues. The CDR3 is CASSNEREGDNEQFF. CDR3 DNA sequence: TGTGCCAGCAGTAACGAGCGGGAGGGAGACAATGAGCAGTTCTTC.

The genes are TRBV5-1 and TRBJ1-2; D is possibly TRBD1 (5 bases). The V gene's germline CDR1 is SGHRS and CDR2 YFSETQ. V lost 1 base and J lost 7, with 11 bases in between. This CDR3 spans 13 amino acids. CDR3 sequence (DNA): TGCGCCAGCAGCTTGACCACAGGACGTGGCTACACCTTC. Protein sequence: CASSLTTGRGYTF.

The chain has TRBV6-6 and TRBJ2-2; TRBD1 matches at 11 bases. There are 16 residues in the CDR3. Germline values: CDR1 MNHNY, CDR2 SVGAGI (reference sequence). With 2 bases clipped from V and 3 bases from J, the junction kept 2 bases outside the gene matches. Here the CDR3 reads CASSYPGQGDTGELFF. DNA for the CDR3: TGTGCCAGCAGTTACCCGGGACAGGGGGACACCGGGGAGCTGTTTTTT.

This chain links TRBV2 with TRBJ1-1; D remains unclear. Germline-derived CDR1 and CDR2 are SNHLY and FYNNEI. The CDR3 extends over 14 amino acids. V lost 4 bases to trimming and J lost 1 base, with 10 bases between them. The CDR3 here is CASSVLGRNTEAFF. The CDR3 bases are TGTGCCAGCAGTGTGCTGGGGAGGAACACTGAAGCTTTCTTT.

About this clone itself: The identical CDR3 is also encoded by other nucleotide sequences in the sample. This chain connects TRBV4-1 to TRBJ2-7, with TRBD1 identical over 11 bases. The junction had 4 bases not matched to a gene; V was cut back by 2 bases and J by 4 bases. The CDR3 contains 15 residues. Germline loops: CDR1 MGHRA, CDR2 YSYEKL. The CDR3 nucleotides read TGCGCCAGCAGCCAACCCGGACAGGGGGCGTACGAGCAGTACTTC. This translates into CASSQPGQGAYEQYF.

The genes are TRBV10-1 and TRBJ2-5, with D possibly being TRBD2 (7 bases). The V end lost 8 bases, the J end lost 5 bases, and 12 bases lay between the germline ends. Germline CDR1 reads WNHNN; CDR2 reads SYGVQD (reference sequence). CDR3 length equals 12 residues. This chain's CDR3 is CASSAGHETQYF. DNA of the CDR3: TGCGCCAGCTCAGCGGGACACGAGACCCAGTACTTC.

The chain recombines TRBV5-6 with TRBJ2-7; tentatively, D is TRBD2 (6 bases). Germline lookup yields CDR1 SGHDT and CDR2 YYEEEE. The CDR3 extends over 15 amino acids. V dropped 0 bases and J dropped 1 base, with 11 bases sitting between them. Here the CDR3 DNA reads TGTGCCAGCAGCTTGGAATGGGAGGCTTCCTACGAGCAGTACTTC. Amino acids: CASSLEWEASYEQYF. Full variable domain (remainder filled in from reference TRBV5-6 and TRBJ2-7): DAGVTQSPTHLIKTRGQQVTLRCSPKSGHDTVSWYQQALGQGPQFIFQYYEEEERQRGNFPDRFSGHQFPNYSSELNVNALLLGDSALYLCASSLEWEASYEQYFGPGTRLTVT.

The V gene is TRBV5-6, the J gene TRBJ2-3, with TRBD2 matching 11 bases. CDR3 length equals 17 residues. Looked up from germline, CDR1 is SGHDT and CDR2 is YYEEEE. The ends lost 5 bases at V and 4 bases at J; junction bases unmatched: 12. CDR3 in amino acids: CASRRTTGTSGSDTQYF. The CDR3 DNA follows: TGTGCCAGCAGACGCACAACCGGGACTAGCGGTTCAGATACGCAGTATTTT. The variable domain in full, with the rest retrieved from reference TRBV5-6 and TRBJ2-3, is DAGVTQSPTHLIKTRGQQVTLRCSPKSGHDTVSWYQQALGQGPQFIFQYYEEEERQRGNFPDRFSGHQFPNYSSELNVNALLLGDSALYLCASRRTTGTSGSDTQYFGPGTRLTVL.

This chain connects TRBV23-1 to TRBJ2-7; D unresolved. TRBV23-1 is marked as an open reading frame, function uncertain. Trimming took 2 bases from V and 0 from J, leaving 11 bases between them. The CDR3 runs to 15 residues. The chain's CDR3 is CASSQRDMSSYEQYF. In DNA, the CDR3 is TGCGCCAGCAGTCAACGCGACATGAGCTCCTACGAGCAGTACTTC.

This chain connects TRBV29-1 to TRBJ2-2, with a tentative D call TRBD2 (6 bases). This CDR3 region has 13 residues. CDR1 is SQVTM and CDR2 is ANQGSEA in the germline V gene. The V gene lost 4 bases and the J gene lost 2 bases, with 8 bases spanning the gap. The CDR3 protein is CSVAGSNTGELFF. The DNA of the CDR3 is TGCAGCGTTGCCGGGAGTAACACCGGGGAGCTGTTTTTT.

V gene TRBV6-5 combines with J gene TRBJ2-7, with 8 nucleotides matching TRBD1. This CDR3 is built from 14 residues. The germline V gene has CDR1 MNHEY and CDR2 SVGAGI. After removal of 6 bases from V and 5 bases from J, the junction contained 9 bases not matched to a gene. CDR3 loop: CASSRTGSKNEQYF. CDR3 nucleotides: TGTGCCAGCAGCCGGACAGGGTCAAAGAACGAGCAGTACTTC.

The chain carries TRBV6-1 and TRBJ1-2; possibly TRBD1 for D (5 bases). The length of the CDR3 is 17 residues. Germline CDR1 reads MNHNS; CDR2 reads SASEGT. V lost 4 bases and J lost 2, with 20 bases in between. CDR3 residues: CASSGSGSGRVNYGYTF. For the CDR3, the DNA is TGTGCCAGCAGTGGCAGCGGGTCGGGACGGGTGAACTATGGCTACACCTTC.

This chain joins TRBV6-5 and TRBJ2-5, with D tentatively TRBD2 (5 bases). Trimming cost V 2 bases and J 5 bases, with 6 bases left between them. CDR1 and CDR2 (germline): MNHEY, SVGAGI. The CDR3 runs to 12 residues. CDR3 in amino acids: CASSYPGETQYF. In DNA, the CDR3 is TGTGCCAGCAGTTACCCGGGGGAGACCCAGTACTTC.